This T cell receptor (beta chain) is drawn from a study of cytomegalovirus exposure and HLA in healthy donors. General study findings and limits: In terms of immune exposure information, only CMV serostatus was available.

60 Vbeta and 13 Jbeta primers were used in PCR. The method was immunoSEQ multiplex PCR; TCRdb's version includes in-frame clones alone and lacks a portion of them. The sample gives some 130,000 clones, about 82% of which show up once; roughly 1.1% is in the top ten. Notes on this clone: Antigen specificity is unknown.

The CDR3 loop spans 16 amino acids. The germline CDR1 and CDR2 sequences are LGHNA and YNFKEQ. V shed 4 bases and J 5 bases; nucleotides not matched to a gene: 12. Sequencing was carried out using PBMCs. The clonotype originates from a boy aged 10-17 years in good health and CMV-seronegative. The V and J genes are TRBV4-2 and TRBJ2-7; TRBD1 agrees at 9 bases. The CDR3, as DNA: TGTGCCAGCAGCCGGGCCACCGGGACAGGGAGTCACGAGCAGTACTTC. This gives the protein CASSRATGTGSHEQYF.